This TCR beta chain is from a study of response to subunit inactivated influenza vaccine. The study, taken as a whole, reports: That few new T cells are recruited by each seasonal influenza vaccination was the authors' suggestion.

On this clonotype itself: The target antigen is unknown.

MiXCR, run by TCRdb on the RT-PCR reads, gives a single entry per CDR3 protein. Here the sample spans approximately 250,000 distinct CDR3 sequences, 12% being singletons. Trimming removed 9 bases from V and 0 bases from J, with 15 bases in between. The CDR3 runs to 15 residues. CDR1 SNHLY and CDR2 FYNNEI come from the germline V gene. The chain has TRBV2 and TRBJ1-5; the D is unclear. The input for sequencing was non-naive T cells sorted from PBMCs, taken 14 to 15 days before vaccination. The sequence derives from a man over 45 who received an inactivated influenza vaccine. CDR3 sequence reads: CASSAYSGSNQPQHF. The CDR3 nucleotides read TGTGCCAGTAGCGCCTATTCGGGTAGCAATCAGCCCCAGCATTTT.